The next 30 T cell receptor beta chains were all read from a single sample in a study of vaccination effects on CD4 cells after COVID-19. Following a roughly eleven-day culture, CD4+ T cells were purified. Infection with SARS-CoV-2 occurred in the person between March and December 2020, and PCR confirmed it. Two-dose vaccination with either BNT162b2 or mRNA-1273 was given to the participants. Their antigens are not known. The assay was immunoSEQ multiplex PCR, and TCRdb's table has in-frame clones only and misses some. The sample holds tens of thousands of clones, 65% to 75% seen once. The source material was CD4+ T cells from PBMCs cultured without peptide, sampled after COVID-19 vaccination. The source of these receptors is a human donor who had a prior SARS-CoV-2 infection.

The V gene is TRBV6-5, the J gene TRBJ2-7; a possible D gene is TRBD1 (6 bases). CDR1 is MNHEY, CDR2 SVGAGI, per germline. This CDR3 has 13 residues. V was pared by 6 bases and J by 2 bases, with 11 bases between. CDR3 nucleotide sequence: TGTGCCAGCAGCCGGGACACTCCCTACGAGCAGTACTTC. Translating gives CASSRDTPYEQYF.

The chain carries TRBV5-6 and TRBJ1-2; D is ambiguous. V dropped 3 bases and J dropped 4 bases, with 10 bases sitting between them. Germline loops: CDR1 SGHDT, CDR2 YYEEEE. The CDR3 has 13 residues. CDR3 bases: TGTGCCAGCAGCTCCGACACGTCCTATGGCTACACCTTC. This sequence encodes CASSSDTSYGYTF.

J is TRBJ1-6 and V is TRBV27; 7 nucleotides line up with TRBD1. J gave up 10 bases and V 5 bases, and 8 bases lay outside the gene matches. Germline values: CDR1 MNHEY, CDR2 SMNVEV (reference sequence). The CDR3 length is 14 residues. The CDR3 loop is CASSTRQGRSPLHF. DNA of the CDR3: TGTGCCAGCAGTACACGACAGGGCCGATCACCCCTCCACTTT.

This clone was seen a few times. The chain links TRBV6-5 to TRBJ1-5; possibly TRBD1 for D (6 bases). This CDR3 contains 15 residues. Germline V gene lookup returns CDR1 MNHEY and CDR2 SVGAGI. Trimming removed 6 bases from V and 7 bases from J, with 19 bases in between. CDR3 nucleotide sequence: TGTGCCAGCAGAACCGGGACACGGGTGGCGCAGCCCCAGCATTTT. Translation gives CASRTGTRVAQPQHF.

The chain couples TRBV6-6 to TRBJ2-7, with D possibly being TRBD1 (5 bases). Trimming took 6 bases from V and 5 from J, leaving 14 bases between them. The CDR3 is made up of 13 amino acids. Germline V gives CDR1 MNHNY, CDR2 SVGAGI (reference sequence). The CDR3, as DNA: TGTGCCAGCAGGGTGACAGTTTCGGACGAGCAGTACTTC. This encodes CASRVTVSDEQYF.

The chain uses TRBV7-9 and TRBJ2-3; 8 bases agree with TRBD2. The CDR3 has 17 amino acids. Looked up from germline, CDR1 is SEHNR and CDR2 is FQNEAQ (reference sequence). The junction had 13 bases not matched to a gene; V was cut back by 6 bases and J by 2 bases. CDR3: CASREALSGAITDTQYF. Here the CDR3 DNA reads TGTGCCAGCAGAGAAGCCCTTAGCGGGGCCATCACAGATACGCAGTATTTT.

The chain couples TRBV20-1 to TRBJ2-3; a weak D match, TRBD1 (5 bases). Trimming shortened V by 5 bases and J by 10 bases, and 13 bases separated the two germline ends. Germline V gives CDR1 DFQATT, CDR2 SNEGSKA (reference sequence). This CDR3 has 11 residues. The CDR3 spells CSAVRVDAQYF. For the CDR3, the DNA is TGCAGTGCTGTCAGGGTGGATGCGCAGTATTTT.

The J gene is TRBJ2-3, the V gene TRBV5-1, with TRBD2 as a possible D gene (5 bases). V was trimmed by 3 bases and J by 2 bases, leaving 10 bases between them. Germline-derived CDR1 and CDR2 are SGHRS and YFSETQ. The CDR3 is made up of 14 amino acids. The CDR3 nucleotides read TGCGCCAGCAGCTCAGCGGACCCCACAGATACGCAGTATTTT. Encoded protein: CASSSADPTDTQYF.

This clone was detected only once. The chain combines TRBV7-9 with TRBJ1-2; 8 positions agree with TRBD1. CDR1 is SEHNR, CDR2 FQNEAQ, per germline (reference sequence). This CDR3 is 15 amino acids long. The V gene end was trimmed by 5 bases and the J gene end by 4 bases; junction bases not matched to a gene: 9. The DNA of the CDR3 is TGTGCCAGCAGCCCCTGGGACAGGTCGGCCTATGGCTACACCTTC. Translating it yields CASSPWDRSAYGYTF.

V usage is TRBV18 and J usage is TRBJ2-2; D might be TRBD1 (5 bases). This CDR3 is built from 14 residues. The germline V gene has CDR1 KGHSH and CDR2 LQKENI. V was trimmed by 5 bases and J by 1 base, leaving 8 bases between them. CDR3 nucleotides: TGTGCCAGCTCATCGCAGGGGAACACCGGGGAGCTGTTTTTT. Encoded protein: CASSSQGNTGELFF.

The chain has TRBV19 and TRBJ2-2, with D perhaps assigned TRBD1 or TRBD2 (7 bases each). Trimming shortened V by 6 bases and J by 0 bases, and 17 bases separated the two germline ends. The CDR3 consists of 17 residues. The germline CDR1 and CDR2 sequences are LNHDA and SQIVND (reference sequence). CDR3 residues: CASRGGSGQTNTGELFF. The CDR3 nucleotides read TGTGCCAGTAGGGGAGGGTCGGGACAGACGAACACCGGGGAGCTGTTTTTT.

CDR3 DNA: TGTGCCAGCAGTTACTTGGGTCTTCTCTACAATGAGCAGTTCTTC. Its protein is CASSYLGLLYNEQFF. The J gene is TRBJ2-1, the V gene TRBV6-2 or TRBV6-3; D remains ambiguous. V was clipped by 1 base and J by 3 bases, with 10 bases between them. The CDR3 runs 15 residues. Germline V gene data show CDR1 as MNHEY and CDR2 as SVGEGT.

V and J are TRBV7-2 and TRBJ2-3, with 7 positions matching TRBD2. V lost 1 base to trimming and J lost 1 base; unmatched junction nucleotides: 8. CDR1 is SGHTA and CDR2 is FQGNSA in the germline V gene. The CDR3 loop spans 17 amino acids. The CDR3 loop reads CASSLDPAGAGTDTQYF. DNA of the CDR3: TGTGCCAGCAGCTTAGATCCGGCGGGAGCGGGCACAGATACGCAGTATTTT.

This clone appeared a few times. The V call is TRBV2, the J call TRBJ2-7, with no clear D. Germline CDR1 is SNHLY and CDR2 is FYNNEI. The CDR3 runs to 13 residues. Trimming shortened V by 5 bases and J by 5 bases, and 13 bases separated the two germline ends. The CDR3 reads CASSYSPVNEQYF. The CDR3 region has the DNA TGTGCCAGCAGTTACAGCCCGGTTAACGAGCAGTACTTC.

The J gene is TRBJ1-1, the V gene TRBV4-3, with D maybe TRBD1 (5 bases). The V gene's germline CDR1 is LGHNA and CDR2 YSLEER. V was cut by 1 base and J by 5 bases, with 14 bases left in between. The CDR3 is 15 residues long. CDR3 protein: CASSQVSGSGTEAFF. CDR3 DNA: TGCGCCAGCAGCCAAGTATCAGGGTCGGGGACTGAAGCTTTCTTT.

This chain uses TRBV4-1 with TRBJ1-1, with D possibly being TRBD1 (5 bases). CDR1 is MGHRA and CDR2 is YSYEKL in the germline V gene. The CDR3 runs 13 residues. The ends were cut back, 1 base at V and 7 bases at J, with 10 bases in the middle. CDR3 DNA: TGCGCCAGCAGCCAAGTGGCCGACAGTGAAGCTTTCTTT. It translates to CASSQVADSEAFF.

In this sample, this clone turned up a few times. The CDR3 region has the DNA TGTGCCTGGCACCACAGGGGCCATGGCTACACCTTC. Translation: CAWHHRGHGYTF. The rearrangement links TRBV30 to TRBJ1-2; TRBD1 matches at 7 bases. The CDR3 loop spans 12 amino acids. Trimming removed 5 bases from V and 6 bases from J; junction bases left unmatched: 6. Germline lookup yields CDR1 GTSNPN and CDR2 SVGIG (reference sequence).

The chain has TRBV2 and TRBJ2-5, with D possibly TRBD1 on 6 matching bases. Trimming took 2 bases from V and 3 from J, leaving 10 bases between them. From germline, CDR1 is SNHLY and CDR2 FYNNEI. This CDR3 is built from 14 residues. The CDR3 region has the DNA TGTGCCAGCAGTGAAAAGAACAGGGAAGAGACCCAGTACTTC. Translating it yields CASSEKNREETQYF. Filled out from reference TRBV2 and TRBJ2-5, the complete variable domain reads EPEVTQTPSHQVTQMGQEVILRCVPISNHLYFYWYRQILGQKVEFLVSFYNNEISEKSEIFDDQFSVERPDGSNFTLKIRSTKLEDSAMYFCASSEKNREETQYFGPGTRLLVL.

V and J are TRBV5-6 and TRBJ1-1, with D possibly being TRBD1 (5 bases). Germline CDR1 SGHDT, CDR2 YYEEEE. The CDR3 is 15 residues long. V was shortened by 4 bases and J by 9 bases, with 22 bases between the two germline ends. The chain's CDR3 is CASSLREAGEQKAFF. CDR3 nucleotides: TGTGCCAGCAGCCTGCGGGAAGCGGGGGAGCAGAAAGCTTTCTTT. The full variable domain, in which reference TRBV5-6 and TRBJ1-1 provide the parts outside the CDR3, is DAGVTQSPTHLIKTRGQQVTLRCSPKSGHDTVSWYQQALGQGPQFIFQYYEEEERQRGNFPDRFSGHQFPNYSSELNVNALLLGDSALYLCASSLREAGEQKAFFGQGTRLTVV.

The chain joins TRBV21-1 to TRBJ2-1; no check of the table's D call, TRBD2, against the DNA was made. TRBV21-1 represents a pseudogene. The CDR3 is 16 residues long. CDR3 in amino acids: CASSTRTRSAGNEQFF. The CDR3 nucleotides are TGTGCCAGCAGCACACGGACTAGGTCCGCAGGCAATGAGCAGTTCTTC.

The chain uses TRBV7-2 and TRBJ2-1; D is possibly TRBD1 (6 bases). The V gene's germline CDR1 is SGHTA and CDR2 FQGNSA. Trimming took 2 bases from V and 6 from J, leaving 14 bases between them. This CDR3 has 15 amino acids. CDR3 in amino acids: CASSLLGGNPNEQFF. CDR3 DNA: TGTGCCAGCAGCTTACTAGGGGGTAATCCCAATGAGCAGTTCTTC.

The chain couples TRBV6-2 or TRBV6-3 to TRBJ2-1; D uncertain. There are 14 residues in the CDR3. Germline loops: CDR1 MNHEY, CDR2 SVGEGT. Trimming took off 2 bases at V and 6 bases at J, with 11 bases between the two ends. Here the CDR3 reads CASSYGVVSNEQFF. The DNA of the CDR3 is TGTGCCAGCAGTTACGGGGTCGTTTCCAATGAGCAGTTCTTC.

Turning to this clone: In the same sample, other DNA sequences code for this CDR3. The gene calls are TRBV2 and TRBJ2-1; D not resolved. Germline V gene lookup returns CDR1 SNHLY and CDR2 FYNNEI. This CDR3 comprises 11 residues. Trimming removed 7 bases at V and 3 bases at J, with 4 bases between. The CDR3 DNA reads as TGTGCCAGCACGGTCTACAATGAGCAGTTCTTC. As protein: CASTVYNEQFF.

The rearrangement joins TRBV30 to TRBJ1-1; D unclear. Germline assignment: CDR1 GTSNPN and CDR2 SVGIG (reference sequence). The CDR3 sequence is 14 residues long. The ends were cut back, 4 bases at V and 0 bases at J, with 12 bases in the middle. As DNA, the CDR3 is TGTGCCTGGACCTATAAGGCTATGAACACTGAAGCTTTCTTT. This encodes CAWTYKAMNTEAFF.

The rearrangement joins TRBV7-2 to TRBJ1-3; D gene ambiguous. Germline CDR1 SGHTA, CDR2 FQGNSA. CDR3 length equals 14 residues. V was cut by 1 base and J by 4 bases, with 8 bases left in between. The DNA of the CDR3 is TGTGCCAGCAGCTTAGAACCACGGGGAAACACCATATATTTT. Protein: CASSLEPRGNTIYF.

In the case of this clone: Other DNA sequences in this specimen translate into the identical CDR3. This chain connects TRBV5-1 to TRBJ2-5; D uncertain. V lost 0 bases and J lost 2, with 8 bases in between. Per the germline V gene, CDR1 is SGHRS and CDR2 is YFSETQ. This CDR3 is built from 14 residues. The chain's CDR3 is CASSLVGSQETQYF. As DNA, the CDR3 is TGCGCCAGCAGCTTGGTAGGGTCACAAGAGACCCAGTACTTC.

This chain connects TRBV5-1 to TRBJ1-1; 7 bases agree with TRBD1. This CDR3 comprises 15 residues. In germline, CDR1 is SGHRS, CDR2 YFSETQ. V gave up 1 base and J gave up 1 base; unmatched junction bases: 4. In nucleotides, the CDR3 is TGCGCCAGCAGCTTGTCCCCAGGGGGGAACACTGAAGCTTTCTTT. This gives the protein CASSLSPGGNTEAFF.

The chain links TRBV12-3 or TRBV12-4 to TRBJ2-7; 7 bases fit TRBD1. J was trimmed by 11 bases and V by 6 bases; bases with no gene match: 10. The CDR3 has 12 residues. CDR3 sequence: CASRGVGQDEYF. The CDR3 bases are TGTGCCAGCAGGGGGGTAGGACAGGACGAGTACTTC.

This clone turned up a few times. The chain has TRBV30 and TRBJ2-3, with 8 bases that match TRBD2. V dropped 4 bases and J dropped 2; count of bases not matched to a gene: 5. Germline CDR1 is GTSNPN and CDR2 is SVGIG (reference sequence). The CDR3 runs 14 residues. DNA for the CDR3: TGTGCCTGGACCATCGGGGGGGACACAGATACGCAGTATTTT. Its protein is CAWTIGGDTDTQYF.

The CDR3 sequence: CATSDLQGGSETQYF. As DNA, the CDR3 is TGTGCCACCAGTGATTTGCAGGGGGGGTCGGAGACCCAGTACTTC. The V call is TRBV24-1, the J call TRBJ2-5; D may correspond to TRBD1 or TRBD2 (7 bases each). The V gene's germline CDR1 is KGHDR and CDR2 SFDVKD. This CDR3 is built from 15 residues. V was pared by 0 bases and J by 5 bases, with 12 bases between.